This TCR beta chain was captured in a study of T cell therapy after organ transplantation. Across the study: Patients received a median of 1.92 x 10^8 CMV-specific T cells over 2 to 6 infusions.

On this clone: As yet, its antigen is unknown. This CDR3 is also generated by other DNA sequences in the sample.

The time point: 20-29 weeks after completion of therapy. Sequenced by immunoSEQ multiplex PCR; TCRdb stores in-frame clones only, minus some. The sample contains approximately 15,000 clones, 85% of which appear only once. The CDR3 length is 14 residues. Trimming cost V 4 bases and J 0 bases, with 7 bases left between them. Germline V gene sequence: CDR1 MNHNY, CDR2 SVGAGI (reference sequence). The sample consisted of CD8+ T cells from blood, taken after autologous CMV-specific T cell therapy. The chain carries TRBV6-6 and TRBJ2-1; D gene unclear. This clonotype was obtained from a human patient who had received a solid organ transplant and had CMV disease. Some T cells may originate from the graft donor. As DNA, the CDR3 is TGTGCCAGCAGTTCGGGTGGCTCCTACAATGAGCAGTTCTTC. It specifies CASSSGGSYNEQFF.